What follows are 3 T cell receptor beta chains derived from one specimen sequenced in a study of blood T cell repertoires in COVID-19. Only in-frame clones appear in the TCRdb table, and some are missing; sequencing was by immunoSEQ multiplex PCR. The table shows 140,000 to 150,000 clones, with approximately 80% occurring only once. Material: peripheral blood. The origin of the receptors is a human donor in a cohort sampled during active COVID-19.

V usage is TRBV6-5 and J usage is TRBJ2-7, with TRBD2 identical over 9 bases. Germline CDR1 and CDR2: MNHEY and SVGAGI. Unmatched junction bases numbered 5, after V lost 6 bases and J lost 2 bases. There are 14 residues in the CDR3. The CDR3 DNA sequence: TGTGCCAGCAGAAGACTAGCGGAGGCCTACGAGCAGTACTTC. Amino acid sequence: CASRRLAEAYEQYF.

V gene TRBV19 combines with J gene TRBJ2-7, with D perhaps TRBD1 (6 bases). The germline CDR1 and CDR2 sequences are LNHDA and SQIVND (reference sequence). This CDR3 spans 16 amino acids. The V end lost 3 bases, the J end lost 2 bases, and 17 bases lay between the germline ends. CDR3: CASSIGFGTSTYEQYF. The CDR3 coding sequence is TGTGCCAGTAGTATTGGGTTCGGGACATCGACCTACGAGCAGTACTTC.

The chain combines TRBV18 with TRBJ2-3; TRBD2 is a possible D gene (6 bases). Trimming removed 4 bases at V and 0 bases at J, with 14 bases between. The CDR3 consists of 16 residues. Looked up from germline, CDR1 is KGHSH and CDR2 is LQKENI. CDR3 nucleotide sequence: TGTGCCAGCTCACGGCTCGGTAGCGGCAGCACAGATACGCAGTATTTT. Protein: CASSRLGSGSTDTQYF.